What follows are 9 T cell receptor beta chains derived from one specimen sequenced in a study of blood T cells in healthy people across ages. A second PCR, run for about 7 to 11 cycles, used a sample-barcoded 5' primer plus a J-beta primer mix. TCRdb used MiXCR to reprocess the 5' RACE reads, holding one entry per CDR3 protein. Among 900,000 to 950,000 distinct CDR3 sequences listed, 25% to 30% were seen once. Another study also made use of these data, one on T cells of mothers and their children.

Source material: blood. These receptors were taken from a middle-aged woman in good health.

This clonotype was counted at least ten times. The V call is TRBV4-1, the J call TRBJ2-3, with no clear D. The CDR3 sequence is 11 residues long. V lost 3 bases and J 11 bases, leaving 9 bases between the germline ends. Germline loops: CDR1 MGHRA, CDR2 YSYEKL. The CDR3 DNA reads TGCGCCAGCAGCCAGGGGTTAGGGCAGTATTTT. Residues: CASSQGLGQYF.

About this clonotype: This clone may be a read error of a much larger clone one base away. The rearrangement links TRBV15 to TRBJ2-4, with 7 bases aligning to TRBD1. CDR3 size: 14 residues. V lost 3 bases and J lost 13; bases outside the gene matches: 12. Germline V gene sequence: CDR1 LNHNV, CDR2 YYDKDF (reference sequence). The CDR3 DNA is TGTGCCACCAGCAGGCCCGAGTCGACAGGGCGGCAGTACTTC. Amino acids: CATSRPESTGRQYF. Full variable domain (rest looked up from reference TRBV15 and TRBJ2-4): DAMVIQNPRYQVTQFGKPVTLSCSQTLNHNVMYWYQQKSSQAPKLLFHYYDKDFNNEADTPDNFQSRRPNTSFCFLDIRSPGLGDTAMYLCATSRPESTGRQYFGAGTRLSVL.

This clonotype was seen repeatedly, ten times or more. The chain couples TRBV7-2 to TRBJ2-5; D is perhaps TRBD2 (6 bases). Deletions cut 5 bases from V and 5 bases from J, with 15 bases between. Germline V gene sequence: CDR1 SGHTA, CDR2 FQGNSA. This CDR3 is 14 amino acids long. CDR3 loop: CASSPQLASETQYF. In DNA, the CDR3 is TGTGCCAGCAGCCCCCAACTAGCTTCGGAGACCCAGTACTTC.

The chain is built from TRBV6-6 and TRBJ2-1, with 10 bases lining up with TRBD2. The CDR3 sequence is 15 residues long. V lost 5 bases, J lost 6 bases, and 7 bases stayed unmatched. Germline V gene lookup returns CDR1 MNHNY and CDR2 SVGAGI (reference sequence). CDR3 sequence: CASSKSGGALNEQFF. Here the CDR3 DNA reads TGTGCCAGCAGTAAGAGCGGGGGGGCCCTCAATGAGCAGTTCTTC.

This clonotype appeared a few times. The chain has TRBV9 and TRBJ1-2, with D unclear. V lost 7 bases, J lost 8 bases, and 12 bases lay in between. This CDR3 has 11 amino acids. The V gene's germline CDR1 is SGDLS and CDR2 YYNGEE. CDR3 residues: CASSALGGYTF. DNA of the CDR3: TGTGCCAGCTCAGCCCTAGGGGGCTACACCTTC.

This clonotype showed up just a few times. This may arise from a read error, as a much more abundant clone is one base away. DNA for the CDR3: TGTGCCAGCAGCTCAGAGACAGGCTTCCTTTATGGCTACACCTTC. Its translation: CASSSETGFLYGYTF. The chain links TRBV9 to TRBJ1-2, with D maybe TRBD1 (6 bases). CDR3 length: 15 amino acids. Germline V gives CDR1 SGDLS, CDR2 YYNGEE. V was trimmed by 4 bases and J by 5 bases, leaving 18 bases between them.

This clonotype was detected only a few times. The chain couples TRBV6-4 to TRBJ2-3, with D perhaps being TRBD1 or TRBD2 (6 bases each). CDR3 length: 15 amino acids. Germline CDR1 reads MRHNA; CDR2 reads SNTAGT. Deletions cut 4 bases from V and 9 bases from J, with 20 bases between. The CDR3 loop reads CASSAQGQTGETQYF. The CDR3 bases are TGTGCCAGCAGTGCCCAGGGACAAACGGGGGAAACGCAGTATTTT.

The chain is built from TRBV20-1 and TRBJ1-4; weak D call: TRBD1 (6 bases). The CDR3 spans 14 residues. CDR1 and CDR2 from the germline V gene are DFQATT and SNEGSKA (reference sequence). This CDR3 is CSPGDRNTNEKLFF. The CDR3 DNA reads TGCAGCCCGGGCGACAGGAACACTAATGAAAAACTGTTTTTT.

This clonotype was observed many times. V usage is TRBV28 and J usage is TRBJ2-7, with no clear D. Germline CDR1 and CDR2: MDHEN and SYDVKM. Trimming pared 7 bases from V and 6 bases from J, leaving 10 bases between. The CDR3 extends over 11 amino acids. The CDR3 reads CASTDWGEQYF. The CDR3, as DNA: TGTGCCAGCACCGACTGGGGCGAGCAGTACTTC.